Listed here are 2 T cell receptor beta chains from one sample, sequenced in a study of T cell changes during pregnancy in multiple sclerosis. Sequenced by immunoSEQ multiplex PCR; TCRdb stores in-frame clones only, minus some. The top ten clones hold 13% of a sample with about 40,000 clones, roughly 90% of them seen once. Sample: CD8+ T cells from peripheral blood mononuclear cells, taken in the first trimester of pregnancy. These receptor sequences come from a female donor with multiple sclerosis, enrolled in a pregnancy study.

The chain recombines TRBV7-6 with TRBJ2-5, with 14 bases lining up with TRBD2. Germline V gives CDR1 SGHVS, CDR2 FNYEAQ. The CDR3 is 16 amino acids. Trimming at V came to 5 bases and at J to 5 bases, leaving 7 bases not matched to a gene. The CDR3 loop reads CASSPGLAGGGETQYF. DNA for the CDR3: TGTGCCAGCAGCCCTGGACTAGCGGGGGGCGGGGAGACCCAGTACTTC.

The chain has TRBV11-2 and TRBJ2-2; the D is unclear. Germline values: CDR1 SGHAT, CDR2 FQNNGV. The CDR3 is made up of 13 amino acids. V shed 2 bases and J shed 2 bases, with 3 bases lying between them. CDR3: CASSLLNTGELFF. The CDR3 DNA reads as TGTGCCAGCAGCTTACTTAACACCGGGGAGCTGTTTTTT.